This is a list of T cell receptor beta chains from one sample in a study of PD-1 blockade in classical Hodgkin lymphoma. The table came from immunoSEQ multiplex PCR; TCRdb's copy has only in-frame clones and leaves some out. The sample includes around 100,000 clones, about nine tenths of them seen just once. Specimen: peripheral blood mononuclear cells (PBMCs), collected before the fourth cycle of nivolumab. The source is a human donor with classical Hodgkin lymphoma. Each CDR3 is given with its conserved first and last residue. The order of the fields is clone size, J gene, D gene, V gene, CDR3 protein, CDR3 DNA. The D gene is left open where the match is weak. Clone size, where shown, is once, few, many, or a class for clones that have expanded.

>-|TRBJ1-1|-|TRBV7-9
CASSLEGGGTEAFF
TGTGCCAGCAGCTTAGAAGGGGGTGGAACTGAAGCTTTCTTT
>-|TRBJ1-6|TRBD1|TRBV9
CASSGTGTGGLSSPLHF
TGTGCCAGCAGCGGAACCGGGACAGGGGGCTTAAGTTCACCCCTCCACTTT
>-|TRBJ1-1|-|TRBV10-3
CANGGGFTEAFF
TGTGCCAACGGGGGGGGCTTCACTGAAGCTTTCTTT
>few|TRBJ2-1|TRBD1|TRBV7-2
CASSLVAAGTGGHEQFF
TGTGCCAGCAGCTTAGTAGCGGCCGGGACAGGGGGACATGAGCAGTTCTTC
>-|TRBJ1-2|TRBD1|TRBV6-6
CASRIGDRHGYTF
TGTGCCAGCAGGATAGGGGACAGACATGGCTACACCTTC
>once|TRBJ1-5|-|TRBV2
CASSRQYYSNQPQHF
TGTGCCAGCAGTCGACAGTACTATAGCAATCAGCCCCAGCATTTT
>-|TRBJ2-3|-|TRBV9
CASSPGGSSTDTQYF
TGTGCCAGCAGCCCAGGGGGGTCGAGCACAGATACGCAGTATTTT
>few|TRBJ1-2|-|TRBV5-4
CASSSGDRYHYGYTF
TGTGCCAGCAGCTCCGGTGACCGATACCACTATGGCTACACCTTC
>-|TRBJ1-2|-|TRBV7-2
CASSSPYPGAYNYGYTF
TGTGCCAGCAGCTCACCCTACCCAGGGGCCTATAACTATGGCTACACCTTC
>-|TRBJ2-1|-|TRBV5-8
CASKEGSSYNEQFF
TGTGCCAGCAAAGAGGGGAGCTCCTACAATGAGCAGTTCTTC